What follows is one T cell receptor beta chain and its context. The data were obtained in a study of blood T cell repertoires in COVID-19. Study information: Donors in the United States, Italy and Spain gave samples during acute or convalescent COVID-19. In each case, the material was cDNA or gDNA derived from T cells, B-cell-depleted T cells, or PBMCs.

The authors' processing: Estimation of nucleated cell counts relied on the amplification of reference gene primers. Clones were sequenced by immunoSEQ multiplex PCR, and TCRdb holds only the in-frame ones, with some missing. V, J and clone size were drawn from that table, and D and trimming were deduced from the DNA. The sample includes approximately 79,000 clones, around nine tenths of them seen just once. Germline CDR1 and CDR2: SGHDN and FVKESK. V shed 6 bases, J shed 2 bases, and the junction held 3 bases outside the gene matches. The CDR3 is made up of 13 amino acids. Sequencing input: peripheral blood. This chain links TRBV14 with TRBJ2-7, with 8 bases lining up with TRBD1. This clonotype originated in a man aged 55-75 years with acute or convalescent COVID-19. The CDR3 spells CASRVTGAYEQYF. CDR3 in DNA: TGTGCCAGCAGGGTGACAGGGGCCTACGAGCAGTACTTC. Combining the CDR3 with reference TRBV14 and TRBJ2-7 gives the whole variable domain EAGVTQFPSHSVIEKGQTVTLRCDPISGHDNLYWYRRVMGKEIKFLLHFVKESKQDESGMPNNRFLAERTGGTYSTLKVQPAELEDSGVYFCASRVTGAYEQYFGPGTRLTVT.